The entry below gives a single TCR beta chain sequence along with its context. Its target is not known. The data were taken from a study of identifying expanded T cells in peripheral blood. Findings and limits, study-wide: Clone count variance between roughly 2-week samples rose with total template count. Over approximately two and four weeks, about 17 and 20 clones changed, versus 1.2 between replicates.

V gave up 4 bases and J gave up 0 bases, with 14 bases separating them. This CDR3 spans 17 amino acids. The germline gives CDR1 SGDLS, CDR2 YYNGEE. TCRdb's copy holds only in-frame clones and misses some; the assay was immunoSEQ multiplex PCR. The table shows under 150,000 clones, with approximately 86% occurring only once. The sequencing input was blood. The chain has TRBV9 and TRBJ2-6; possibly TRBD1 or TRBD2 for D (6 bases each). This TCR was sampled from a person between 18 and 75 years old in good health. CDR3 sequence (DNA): TGTGCCAGCAGCCCCGGGGGCCGCGTCTCTGGGGCCAACGTCCTGACTTTC. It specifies CASSPGGRVSGANVLTF.